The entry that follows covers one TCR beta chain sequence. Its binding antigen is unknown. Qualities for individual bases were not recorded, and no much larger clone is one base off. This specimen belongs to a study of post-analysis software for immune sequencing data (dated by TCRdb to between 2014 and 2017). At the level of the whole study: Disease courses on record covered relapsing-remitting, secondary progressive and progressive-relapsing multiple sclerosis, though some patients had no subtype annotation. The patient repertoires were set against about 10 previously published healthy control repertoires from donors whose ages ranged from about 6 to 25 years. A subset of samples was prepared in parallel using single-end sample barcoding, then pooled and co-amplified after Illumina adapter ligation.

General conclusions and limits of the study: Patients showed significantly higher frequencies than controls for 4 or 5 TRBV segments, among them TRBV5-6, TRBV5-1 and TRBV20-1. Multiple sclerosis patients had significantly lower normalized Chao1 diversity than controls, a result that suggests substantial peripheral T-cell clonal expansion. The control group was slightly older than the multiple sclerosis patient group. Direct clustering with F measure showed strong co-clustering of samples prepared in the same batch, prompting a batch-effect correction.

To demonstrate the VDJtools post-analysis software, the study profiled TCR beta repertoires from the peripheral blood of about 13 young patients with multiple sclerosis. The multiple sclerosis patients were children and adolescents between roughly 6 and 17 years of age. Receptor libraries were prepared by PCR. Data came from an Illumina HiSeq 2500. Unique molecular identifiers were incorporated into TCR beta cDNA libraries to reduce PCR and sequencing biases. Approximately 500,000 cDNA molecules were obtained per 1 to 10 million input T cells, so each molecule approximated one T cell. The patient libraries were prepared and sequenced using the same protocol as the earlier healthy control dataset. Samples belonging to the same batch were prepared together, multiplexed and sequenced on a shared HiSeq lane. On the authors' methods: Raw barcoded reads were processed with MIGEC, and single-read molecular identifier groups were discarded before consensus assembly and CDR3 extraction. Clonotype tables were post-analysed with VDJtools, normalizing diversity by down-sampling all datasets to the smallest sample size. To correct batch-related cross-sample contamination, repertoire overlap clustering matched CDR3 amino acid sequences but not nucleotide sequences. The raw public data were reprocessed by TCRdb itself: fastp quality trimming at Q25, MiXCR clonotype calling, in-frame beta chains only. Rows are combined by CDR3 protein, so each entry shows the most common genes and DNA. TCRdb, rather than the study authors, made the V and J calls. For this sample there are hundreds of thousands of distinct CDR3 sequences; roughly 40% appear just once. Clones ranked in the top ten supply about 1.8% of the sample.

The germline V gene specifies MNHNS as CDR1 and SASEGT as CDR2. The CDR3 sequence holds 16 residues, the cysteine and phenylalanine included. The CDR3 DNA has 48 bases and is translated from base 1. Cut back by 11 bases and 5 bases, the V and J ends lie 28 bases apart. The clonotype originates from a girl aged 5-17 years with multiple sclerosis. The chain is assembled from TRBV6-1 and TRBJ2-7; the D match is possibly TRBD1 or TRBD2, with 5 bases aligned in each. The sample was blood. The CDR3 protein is CAAPGNTGPQGHEQYF. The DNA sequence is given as TGTGCCGCCCCCGGTAATACGGGACCGCAAGGCCACGAGCAGTACTTC.